This is a list of T cell receptor beta chains from one sample in a study of blood T cell repertoires in COVID-19. TCRdb keeps only in-frame clones here, not all; method: immunoSEQ multiplex PCR. The sample comprises 150,000 to 200,000 clones, about 92% of which are singletons, and approximately 2% rests with the top ten. The sequencing input was peripheral blood. The source of these receptors is an older woman with COVID-19, enrolled during active disease. Both conserved end residues are trimmed from each CDR3. The D gene is left open where the match is weak. The size entry is marked missing in some rows and otherwise reads once, few, many or a size class.

v_gene	abundance	d_gene	j_gene	CDR3aa
TRBV6-2/TRBV6-3	-	-	TRBJ1-1	ASSWQTEAF
TRBV4-3	-	TRBD1	TRBJ1-2	ASSRRTGVNGYT
TRBV6-5	-	TRBD1	TRBJ1-2	ATLVSTGWTGGYT
TRBV6-5	-	-	TRBJ1-4	ASTTGHNEKLF
TRBV7-8	-	-	TRBJ1-4	ASSLERSSPTTNEKLF
TRBV21-1	-	-	TRBJ1-2	ASSKFYRVGGYT
TRBV11-2	-	-	TRBJ2-1	ASSFHGAGEANEQF
TRBV6-5	-	-	TRBJ1-5	ASGQMDQPQH
TRBV6-4	-	-	TRBJ1-5	ASSPRAGIAPQH
TRBV7-8	-	-	TRBJ1-6	ASSIRESNSPLH
TRBV2	once	-	TRBJ1-5	ASSEGGLSNQPQH
TRBV27	-	TRBD1	TRBJ1-5	ASSVGTGGPQH
TRBV6-2/TRBV6-3	-	TRBD1	TRBJ1-1	ASSDRVNAEAF
TRBV3-1/TRBV3-2	-	TRBD2	TRBJ2-1	ASSQVPRGLARQF
TRBV12-5	once	TRBD2	TRBJ2-1	ASGLAGGAGNEQF
TRBV5-6	-	TRBD1	TRBJ1-5	ASSSSGTGPPNQPQH
TRBV7-8	-	TRBD1	TRBJ1-3	ASSSPGTDSGNTIY
TRBV19	-	-	TRBJ2-1	ASSIGRGNEQF
TRBV5-1	-	-	TRBJ1-1	ASSPTRTFQDTEAF
TRBV30	-	-	TRBJ1-2	AWSVRQEPLVRGYT
TRBV5-6	-	TRBD1	TRBJ1-1	ASRRTGSNTEAF
TRBV6-6	-	-	TRBJ1-1	ASSYSDGGNTEAF
TRBV9	-	TRBD1	TRBJ2-3	ASSAGQVEPEDTQY
TRBV7-9	once	-	TRBJ1-1	ASEEQTHAEAF
TRBV3-1/TRBV3-2	-	TRBD1	TRBJ1-2	ASSQGQGVGGYT
TRBV13	-	TRBD2	TRBJ2-1	ASSLVSSGGADEQF
TRBV7-9	-	-	TRBJ2-7	ASSLSSYEQY